This T cell receptor (beta chain) is from a study of blood T cell repertoires in COVID-19 (TCRdb year 2020). In terms of the full investigation: Samples covering the acute and convalescent phases of COVID-19 were provided by collaborators in the United States, Italy and Spain. The prospective study material was composed of cDNA or gDNA derived from T cells, B-cell-depleted T cells, or PBMCs. Subjects who had been exposed to COVID-19, were actively infected with it, or had recovered from it provided the deeply sampled blood TCRbeta repertoires that made up the dataset. The repertoires were made available in a free public database intended to serve as a resource for research on the immune response to SARS-CoV-2. The samples were drawn from the first 160 participants of the ongoing ImmuneRACE study and from 1,254 subjects provided by 6 global collaborators. Nearly every sample came with metadata listing a de-identified subject ID, COVID-19 status, age in years and sex. Where available, HLA class I and class II types were obtained from metadata supplied by the sample provider rather than from assay-based typing.

According to the germline V gene, CDR1 reads SGHDT and CDR2 reads YYEEEE. Trimming costs V 0 bases and J 8 bases, and their ends lie 14 bases apart. From the cysteine up to the phenylalanine, the CDR3 has a length of 14 residues. Only the CDR3 part of the read is kept: 42 bases, read in frame from the first base. TCRbeta CDR3 regions were amplified from genomic DNA by means of the immunoSEQ Assay, a bias-controlled multiplex PCR. The authors' pipeline ran thus. The number of nucleated cells in each sample was estimated by amplification of reference gene primers within the assay. To quantify the absolute abundance of each unique TCRbeta CDR3 rearrangement, sequence reads were collapsed and filtered. For each sample, productive Simpson clonality was calculated as the square root of Simpson's diversity index over productive rearrangements. In TCRdb, the immuneACCESS table is reduced to in-frame sequences with V and J assigned. These tables do not hold every clone; where another copy was compared, an unresolved V gene accounts for under half, and the others remain unexplained. V, J and clone size are taken as reported in that table, and D and trimming were inferred from the DNA itself. This sample gives some 240,000 clones in total; roughly 87% of them show up just once. The ten largest clones take up more than 6% of the sample.

What the work shows at the level of the full study, not this receptor alone: Clinical and demographic metadata were provided uncurated, with the amount varying by source and participant.

On this clone itself: No antigen is known for it. Base qualities are not recorded, but no much larger clone differs from it by a single base.

Samples from volunteer blood donors who had recovered from COVID-19 were contributed by a second Seattle source. Each collaborating institution followed its own protocols to collect whole blood in K2EDTA tubes. For TCRbeta analysis, collaborators shipped samples as frozen whole blood, isolated PBMCs, or DNA extracted from either of those sample types. Here the chain combines TRBV5-6 and TRBJ1-2; TRBD1 is possibly the D segment (5 matching bases). Sample: peripheral blood. The sequence derives from a man between 60 and 70 years old who had recovered from COVID-19. The nucleotide sequence is TGTGCCAGCAGCTTGGAGGGCCGACAGCCCGGCTACACCTTC. Translation gives CASSLEGRQPGYTF.